Listed here are 26 T cell receptor beta chains from one sample, sequenced in a study of blood T cell repertoires in COVID-19. TCRdb's table, derived via immunoSEQ multiplex PCR, lists solely in-frame clones and lacks some. Among approximately 69,000 clones listed, more than 60% were seen once. Sequencing used peripheral blood. The receptor source for this set is a man between 60 and 75 years old with acute or convalescent COVID-19.

CDR3 in DNA: TGTGCCAGCTCACCACCGGGACTAGGTGGTGAGCAGTTCTTC. Protein: CASSPPGLGGEQFF. V is TRBV18 and J is TRBJ2-1; 8 bases agree with TRBD2. This CDR3 has 14 amino acids. CDR1 KGHSH and CDR2 LQKENI come from the germline V gene. The V segment lost 0 bases and the J segment 9 bases; nucleotides outside the gene matches: 4.

The gene calls are TRBV6-1 and TRBJ2-3; 7 nucleotides match TRBD1. This CDR3 has 18 amino acids. The junction had 16 bases not matched to a gene; V was cut back by 3 bases and J by 4 bases. The V gene's germline CDR1 is MNHNS and CDR2 SASEGT. The DNA of the CDR3 is TGTGCCAGCAGTGACCCCATGCCGACAGGGATCTTTTCAGATACGCAGTATTTT. Its translation: CASSDPMPTGIFSDTQYF.

As DNA, the CDR3 is TGCAGCGTGGCGACAGGGACGACTGAAGCTTTCTTT. Translation: CSVATGTTEAFF. The J gene is TRBJ1-1, the V gene TRBV29-1; TRBD1 matches at 7 bases. Trimming cost V 6 bases and J 5 bases; bases outside gene matches: 6. Per the germline V gene, CDR1 is SQVTM and CDR2 is ANQGSEA. The CDR3 is 12 amino acids.

The V call is TRBV10-3, the J call TRBJ2-2; tentatively, D is TRBD2 (5 bases). Germline lookup yields CDR1 ENHRY and CDR2 SYGVKD. Trimming left V 9 bases short and J 6 bases short, with 11 bases between. The CDR3 has 12 residues. Here the CDR3 DNA reads TGTGCCATTAGGACTGCATCCGGGGAGCTGTTTTTT. Its translation: CAIRTASGELFF.

This rearrangement joins TRBV27 to TRBJ2-7, with 9 bases aligning to TRBD2. CDR1 is MNHEY and CDR2 is SMNVEV in the germline V gene (reference sequence). The trim removed 6 bases at V and 2 bases at J, leaving 5 bases unmatched. The CDR3 is made up of 14 amino acids. The CDR3 loop reads CASRPGTSPYEQYF. For the CDR3, the DNA is TGTGCCAGCAGGCCCGGGACTAGCCCCTACGAGCAGTACTTC.

This chain connects TRBV19 to TRBJ2-3; 7 bases line up with TRBD1. The V segment lost 7 bases and the J segment 4 bases; nucleotides outside the gene matches: 8. The CDR3 is 14 amino acids. Germline V gene lookup returns CDR1 LNHDA and CDR2 SQIVND (reference sequence). CDR3: CASKGARGPDTQYF. DNA of the CDR3: TGTGCCAGTAAGGGGGCCAGGGGCCCAGATACGCAGTATTTT.

The chain is built from TRBV28 and TRBJ1-1; D is ambiguous. In germline, CDR1 is MDHEN, CDR2 SYDVKM. Trimming shortened V by 1 base and J by 5 bases, and 5 bases separated the two germline ends. The CDR3 extends over 12 amino acids. Here the CDR3 reads CASSLSRTEAFF. The CDR3 bases are TGTGCCAGCAGTTTATCCCGGACTGAAGCTTTCTTT. Combining the CDR3 with reference TRBV28 and TRBJ1-1 gives the whole variable domain DVKVTQSSRYLVKRTGEKVFLECVQDMDHENMFWYRQDPGLGLRLIYFSYDVKMKEKGDIPEGYSVSREKKERFSLILESASTNQTSMYLCASSLSRTEAFFGQGTRLTVV.

CDR3 bases: TGTGCCGGTAGACAGGTGACTAACTATGGCTACACCTTC. Translating gives CAGRQVTNYGYTF. The rearrangement links TRBV30 to TRBJ1-2; the D gene is possibly TRBD1 (6 bases). Looked up from germline, CDR1 is GTSNPN and CDR2 is SVGIG (reference sequence). Trimming took off 8 bases at V and 0 bases at J, with 13 bases between the two ends. The CDR3 has 13 amino acids.

The J gene is TRBJ1-3, the V gene TRBV7-2; D remains unclear. The CDR3 is 15 residues long. The ends were cut back, 5 bases at V and 0 bases at J, with 11 bases in the middle. Germline CDR1 reads SGHTA; CDR2 reads FQGNSA. CDR3 in amino acids: CASSQWADSGNTIYF. The CDR3 bases are TGTGCCAGCAGCCAATGGGCAGACTCTGGAAACACCATATATTTT.

The chain's CDR3 is CASSLSASGRTLSYEQYF. Here the CDR3 DNA reads TGTGCCAGCAGCTTATCGGCTAGCGGGAGGACCCTTTCCTACGAGCAGTACTTC. This chain uses TRBV7-3 with TRBJ2-7; 11 positions match TRBD2. This CDR3 has 18 residues. V dropped 2 bases and J dropped 1; count of bases not matched to a gene: 10. Germline-derived CDR1 and CDR2 are SGHTA and FQGTGA.

The chain carries TRBV5-4 and TRBJ1-1, with 9 nucleotides matching TRBD1. J was trimmed by 7 bases and V by 2 bases; bases with no gene match: 3. The CDR3 loop spans 13 amino acids. Germline V gene lookup returns CDR1 SGHNT and CDR2 YYREEE (reference sequence). CDR3 bases: TGTGCCAGCAGCTTACGACAGGGGGTTGAAGCTTTCTTT. Residues: CASSLRQGVEAFF.

The CDR3 DNA sequence: TGTGCCAGCAGACCGAGGCGGGGCCAAGAGACCCAGTACTTC. The encoded protein is CASRPRRGQETQYF. This chain uses TRBV6-5 with TRBJ2-5; perhaps TRBD2 as D (6 bases). The CDR3 runs to 14 residues. V gave up 6 bases and J gave up 1 base, with 12 bases separating them. Germline CDR1 is MNHEY and CDR2 is SVGAGI.

The chain carries TRBV11-2 and TRBJ2-6; no clear D. V lost 4 bases, J lost 0 bases, and 7 bases lay in between. There are 15 residues in the CDR3. CDR1 is SGHAT and CDR2 is FQNNGV in the germline V gene. CDR3 protein: CASSSAVSGANVLTF. CDR3 sequence (DNA): TGTGCCAGCAGCTCCGCAGTCTCTGGGGCCAACGTCCTGACTTTC.

This clone was seen only once. J is TRBJ2-1 and V is TRBV9; D gene ambiguous. Germline V gives CDR1 SGDLS, CDR2 YYNGEE. V was shortened by 6 bases and J by 0 bases, with 13 bases between the two germline ends. The CDR3 loop spans 15 amino acids. In DNA, the CDR3 is TGTGCCAGCAATTTTGATTCTAGCTCCTACAATGAGCAGTTCTTC. Protein sequence: CASNFDSSSYNEQFF. Supplemented by reference TRBV9 and TRBJ2-1, the full variable domain reads DSGVTQTPKHLITATGQRVTLRCSPRSGDLSVYWYQQSLDQGLQFLIQYYNGEERAKGNILERFSAQQFPDLHSELNLSSLELGDSALYFCASNFDSSSYNEQFFGPGTRLTVL.

The J gene is TRBJ2-3, the V gene TRBV6-5; TRBD2 matches at 10 bases. V gave up 8 bases and J gave up 1 base; unmatched junction bases: 0. Germline assignment: CDR1 MNHEY and CDR2 SVGAGI. This CDR3 contains 13 residues. DNA of the CDR3: TGTGCCAGCGGACTAGCGGGCACAGATACGCAGTATTTT. It specifies CASGLAGTDTQYF.

The chain employs TRBV24-1 and TRBJ2-7; 13 bases align to TRBD2. Per germline, CDR1 KGHDR and CDR2 SFDVKD. The junction had 9 bases not matched to a gene; V was cut back by 11 bases and J by 0 bases. The CDR3 runs to 16 residues. DNA for the CDR3: TGTGCCAAACCCGGACTAGCGGGAGTCATCTCCTACGAGCAGTACTTC. It specifies CAKPGLAGVISYEQYF.

The V gene is TRBV6-5, the J gene TRBJ2-2, with D tentatively TRBD1 (5 bases). Germline V gene lookup returns CDR1 MNHEY and CDR2 SVGAGI. V was shortened by 7 bases and J by 3 bases, with 12 bases between the two germline ends. The CDR3 length is 14 residues. CDR3 region: CASTRRGYTGELFF. In DNA, the CDR3 is TGTGCCAGCACTCGAAGGGGTTACACCGGGGAGCTGTTTTTT.

This clone has more than one count but fewer than ten. CDR3: CASSISGGKQYV. In nucleotides, the CDR3 is TGCGCCAGCAGCATCAGCGGGGGGAAGCAGTACGTC. This rearrangement joins TRBV10-1 to TRBJ2-7, with 9 bases identical to TRBD2. CDR1 and CDR2 from the germline V gene are WNHNN and SYGVQD (reference sequence). The CDR3 sequence is 12 residues long. The V and J ends lost 6 bases and 8 bases, in that order; junction bases with no gene match: 5.

This CDR3 is CASSLGQPSSYEQYV. The CDR3 region has the DNA TGTGCCAGCAGCCTCGGACAGCCTAGCTCCTACGAGCAGTACGTC. The V call is TRBV5-6, the J call TRBJ2-7, with a weak D call TRBD1 (6 bases). The germline gives CDR1 SGHDT, CDR2 YYEEEE. The CDR3 contains 15 residues. The V gene lost 4 bases and the J gene lost 0 bases, with 14 bases spanning the gap.

This clone was detected a few times. This sequence joins TRBV5-1 and TRBJ1-4; perhaps TRBD1 as D (5 bases). Germline V gene sequence: CDR1 SGHRS, CDR2 YFSETQ. Trimming left V 4 bases short and J 8 bases short, with 21 bases between. CDR3 length: 16 amino acids. CDR3 DNA: TGCGCCAGCAGCCCCCTCCCGACAGAGCATGTCGAAAAACTGTTTTTT. This gives the protein CASSPLPTEHVEKLFF.

The V call is TRBV3-1 (or the pseudogene TRBV3-2), the J call TRBJ2-7; D not resolved. The CDR3 is made up of 12 amino acids. V lost 2 bases, J lost 4 bases, and 6 bases lay in between. In germline, CDR1 is LGHDT, CDR2 YNNKEL (reference sequence). The CDR3 region is CASSQFMYEQYF. As DNA, the CDR3 is TGTGCCAGCAGCCAATTTATGTACGAGCAGTACTTC.

This clone occurred many times. The chain combines TRBV6-1 with TRBJ1-1, with D tentatively TRBD1 (5 bases). There are 15 residues in the CDR3. V gave up 2 bases and J gave up 5 bases, with 15 bases separating them. The V gene's germline CDR1 is MNHNS and CDR2 SASEGT. CDR3 in amino acids: CASSESSGRGTEAFF. Written as DNA, the CDR3 is TGTGCCAGCAGTGAATCATCGGGGAGGGGAACTGAAGCTTTCTTT.

This clone occurred a few times. The chain has TRBV6-5 and TRBJ1-5; the match to TRBD1 covers 11 bases. The CDR3 is 13 residues long. Germline loops: CDR1 MNHEY, CDR2 SVGAGI. The J segment lost 7 bases and the V segment lost 6 bases, leaving 2 bases of the junction unmatched. The CDR3 here is CASSGTGGQPQHF. The CDR3 DNA sequence: TGTGCCAGCAGCGGGACAGGGGGGCAGCCCCAGCATTTT.

Of note for this clone: Other DNA sequences in the sample encode the same CDR3. The rearrangement joins TRBV24-1 to TRBJ2-3, with 10 bases that match TRBD2. The CDR3 is 17 amino acids. V gave up 0 bases and J gave up 3 bases; unmatched junction bases: 5. Germline CDR1 is KGHDR and CDR2 is SFDVKD. CDR3 sequence (DNA): TGTGCCACCAGTGATTTGGCTAGCGGGAGAACAACAGATACGCAGTATTTT. Protein sequence: CATSDLASGRTTDTQYF.

This clone has only one observation. The chain uses TRBV24-1 and TRBJ2-5, with 9 bases lining up with TRBD1. The V segment lost 4 bases and the J segment 4 bases; nucleotides outside the gene matches: 6. Germline-derived CDR1 and CDR2 are KGHDR and SFDVKD. The length of the CDR3 is 15 residues. The CDR3 bases are TGTGCCACCAGTGAACTAACAGGGGGCGGAGAGACCCAGTACTTC. Its protein product is CATSELTGGGETQYF.

CDR3 protein: CASSNEVSGNTIYF. As DNA, the CDR3 is TGTGCCAGCAGCAACGAGGTATCTGGAAACACCATATATTTT. The V and J genes are TRBV11-2 and TRBJ1-3; D unresolved. Germline V lookup: CDR1 SGHAT, CDR2 FQNNGV. The CDR3 is made up of 14 amino acids. Trimming took 5 bases from V and 1 from J, leaving 9 bases between them.